A single T cell receptor (beta chain) is shown here with its context. As processed by the authors: Reference gene primer amplification in the assay estimated nucleated cell counts. TCRdb's copy holds only in-frame clones and misses some; the assay was immunoSEQ multiplex PCR. V and J calls and clone size are copied from that table; D and trimming were computed from the DNA. The repertoire consists of about 350,000 clones, with approximately 89% occurring once and the leading ten covering 3% to 4.5%. This record comes from a study of blood T cell repertoires in COVID-19. Overall study context: Acute-phase and convalescent COVID-19 samples originated in the United States, Italy and Spain. Sources were T cells, B-cell-depleted T cells, or PBMCs; the material itself was cDNA or gDNA.

Germline CDR1 SGHNT, CDR2 YENEEA. Trimming removed 3 bases from V and 7 bases from J, with 16 bases in between. The CDR3 is 15 residues long. Sequenced input: peripheral blood. This chain uses TRBV11-3 with TRBJ2-1; D possibly corresponds to TRBD1 (6 bases). The receptor was isolated from a woman aged 60-75 years with COVID-19, enrolled during active disease. The CDR3 spells CASSLNRVALNEQFF. The CDR3 DNA is TGTGCCAGCAGCTTGAACAGGGTGGCGCTGAATGAGCAGTTCTTC.